The 24 T cell receptor beta chains below come from one sample, sequenced in a study of T cell repertoires in cytomegalovirus infection. MiXCR, applied by TCRdb to the reads, yields one record per CDR3 protein. The sample holds 250,000 to 350,000 distinct CDR3 sequences; more than 20% are singletons and the top ten take approximately 15%. Sequenced material: PBMCs. These TCRs come from a human donor in good health (CMV status not recorded). Some clones in this sample may be carry-over from other donors' samples.

The sample holds a few counts of this clonotype. The chain links TRBV7-2 to TRBJ2-3; a weak D match, TRBD2 (6 bases). V was pared by 6 bases and J by 2 bases, with 12 bases between. CDR3 length equals 14 residues. Germline V gene lookup returns CDR1 SGHTA and CDR2 FQGNSA. CDR3 sequence: CASRLRGATDTQYF. The DNA for the CDR3 is TGTGCCAGCAGGTTACGCGGGGCCACAGATACGCAGTATTTT. Drawing the rest from reference TRBV7-2 and TRBJ2-3, the complete variable domain is GAGVSQSPSNKVTEKGKDVELRCDPISGHTALYWYRQSLGQGLEFLIYFQGNSAPDKSGLPSDRFSAERTGGSVSTLTIQRTQQEDSAVYLCASRLRGATDTQYFGPGTRLTVL.

The V call is TRBV20-1, the J call TRBJ2-7; 8 nucleotides align to TRBD1. This CDR3 is built from 14 residues. J gave up 5 bases and V 1 base, and 7 bases lay outside the gene matches. The V gene's germline CDR1 is DFQATT and CDR2 SNEGSKA (reference sequence). DNA for the CDR3: TGCAGTGCTAGAGTGCTGGACAGGGATCACGAGCAGTACTTC. It yields the protein CSARVLDRDHEQYF.

This chain joins TRBV7-8 and TRBJ2-2, with 12 bases matching TRBD2. V shed 2 bases and J 4 bases; nucleotides not matched to a gene: 2. The CDR3 has 16 residues. CDR1 is SGHVS, CDR2 FQNEAQ, per germline. The CDR3 region has the DNA TGTGCCAGCAGCTTACTAGCGGGAGGGATCACCGGGGAGCTGTTTTTT. Translation gives CASSLLAGGITGELFF.

Many counts were recorded for this clonotype. V usage is TRBV12-3 or TRBV12-4 and J usage is TRBJ2-1; tentative D call: TRBD2 (5 bases). This CDR3 contains 15 residues. The V and J ends lost 3 bases and 9 bases respectively, with 18 bases between them. CDR3 sequence (DNA): TGTGCCAGCAGTTTGAGCGGCCTTGAGATGTCTGAGCAGTTCTTC. Translating it yields CASSLSGLEMSEQFF.

This clonotype was observed a few times. The rearrangement links TRBV19 to TRBJ1-1; no firm D call. V was pared by 5 bases and J by 9 bases, with 22 bases between. The CDR3 consists of 15 residues. Looked up from germline, CDR1 is LNHDA and CDR2 is SQIVND (reference sequence). CDR3 sequence: CASSPGRASYSKAFF. CDR3 sequence (DNA): TGTGCCAGTAGTCCCGGACGAGCCTCCTACAGTAAAGCTTTCTTT.

The chain has TRBV6-1 and TRBJ1-4, with D perhaps TRBD1 (5 bases). This CDR3 spans 15 amino acids. V lost 0 bases, J lost 7 bases, and 12 bases lay in between. Looked up from germline, CDR1 is MNHNS and CDR2 is SASEGT. The CDR3 is CASSEAPGPFEKLFF. Written as DNA, the CDR3 is TGTGCCAGCAGTGAAGCTCCAGGGCCTTTTGAAAAACTGTTTTTT.

The V and J genes are TRBV12-3 or TRBV12-4 and TRBJ1-1, with D possibly TRBD1 on 6 matching bases. This CDR3 comprises 14 residues. Trimming removed 6 bases at V and 6 bases at J, with 17 bases between. The CDR3 sequence is CASSAAGGLSEAFF. In DNA form, the CDR3 reads TGTGCCAGCAGCGCTGCGGGGGGGCTCTCTGAAGCTTTCTTT.

This chain uses TRBV4-1 with TRBJ2-1; D possibly corresponds to TRBD1 (7 bases). The CDR3 is 17 residues long. Germline V gene lookup returns CDR1 MGHRA and CDR2 YSYEKL. V was shortened by 1 base and J by 3 bases, with 16 bases between the two germline ends. CDR3 protein: CASSQVGNRGGYNEQFF. The CDR3, as DNA: TGCGCCAGCAGCCAAGTAGGGAACAGGGGAGGCTACAATGAGCAGTTCTTC.

This clonotype was recorded at least ten times. This chain links TRBV2 with TRBJ1-6; TRBD1 matches at 7 bases. CDR1 is SNHLY and CDR2 is FYNNEI in the germline V gene. The CDR3 runs 12 residues. The V segment lost 8 bases and the J segment 7 bases; nucleotides outside the gene matches: 2. This CDR3 is CASDRDNSPLHF. The CDR3 DNA is TGTGCCAGCGACAGGGACAATTCACCCCTCCACTTT.

V gene TRBV15 combines with J gene TRBJ2-5; TRBD2 agrees at 8 bases. V lost 8 bases to trimming and J lost 0 bases; unmatched junction nucleotides: 5. This CDR3 spans 14 amino acids. Germline assignment: CDR1 LNHNV and CDR2 YYDKDF (reference sequence). Written as DNA, the CDR3 is TGTGCCACCGTAGCGGGGACGTACCAAGAGACCCAGTACTTC. Translation gives CATVAGTYQETQYF.

This clonotype was counted ten times or more. This chain connects TRBV28 to TRBJ1-2, with D unclear. V was trimmed by 3 bases and J by 3 bases, leaving 5 bases between them. CDR1 is MDHEN, CDR2 SYDVKM, per germline. The CDR3 contains 12 residues. The CDR3 loop reads CASSLADYGYTF. CDR3 coding DNA: TGTGCCAGCAGTTTGGCGGACTATGGCTACACCTTC.

This chain joins TRBV23-1 and TRBJ2-7; unclear D gene. TRBV23-1 carries the ORF label, with uncertain function. The CDR3 contains 16 residues. V lost 6 bases to trimming and J lost 2 bases, with 20 bases between them. CDR3 sequence (DNA): TGCGCCAGCAGACCCTGTGGCAGGCACCCTACCTACGAGCAGTACTTC. It specifies CASRPCGRHPTYEQYF.

This clonotype has at least ten counts. This chain joins TRBV12-3 or TRBV12-4 and TRBJ2-2, with 10 bases matching TRBD2. The CDR3 contains 15 residues. V shed 8 bases and J 5 bases; nucleotides not matched to a gene: 8. CDR3: CASVVAGGGTGELFF. CDR3 coding DNA: TGTGCCAGCGTAGTAGCGGGAGGCGGGACCGGGGAGCTGTTTTTT.

The genes are TRBV7-6 and TRBJ2-5; the D gene is possibly TRBD1 (6 bases). Germline-derived CDR1 and CDR2 are SGHVS and FNYEAQ. The CDR3 is made up of 14 amino acids. The germline V and J ends were trimmed by 8 bases and 2 bases, with 15 bases remaining between them. Here the CDR3 DNA reads TGTGCCAGCGGCCAGTCGGACAGACAAGAGACCCAGTACTTC. It is translated as CASGQSDRQETQYF.

The gene calls are TRBV7-9 and TRBJ1-4; 7 bases are shared with TRBD1. The junction had 9 bases not matched to a gene; V was cut back by 5 bases and J by 3 bases. The germline V gene has CDR1 SEHNR and CDR2 FQNEAQ (reference sequence). The CDR3 is 16 amino acids. CDR3 in amino acids: CASSPATGAPNEKLFF. DNA of the CDR3: TGTGCCAGCAGCCCAGCTACAGGGGCTCCTAATGAAAAACTGTTTTTT.

The J gene is TRBJ2-1, the V gene TRBV14; 9 nucleotides line up with TRBD2. The length of the CDR3 is 16 residues. The ends lost 5 bases at V and 7 bases at J; junction bases unmatched: 12. Germline CDR1 SGHDN, CDR2 FVKESK. The chain's CDR3 is CASSYRRRSGRNEQFF. The DNA of the CDR3 is TGTGCCAGCAGCTACCGTCGTCGAAGCGGGAGGAATGAGCAGTTCTTC.

This clonotype came up many times. This chain joins TRBV7-2 and TRBJ1-3; 7 bases match TRBD1. V trimming: 1 base; J trimming: 4 bases; junction bases outside the gene matches: 4. This CDR3 region has 15 residues. Germline-derived CDR1 and CDR2 are SGHTA and FQGNSA. The CDR3 loop is CASSLGTGGGNTIYF. The CDR3 DNA sequence: TGTGCCAGCAGCTTAGGGACAGGCGGCGGAAACACCATATATTTT. The variable domain in full, with the rest retrieved from reference TRBV7-2 and TRBJ1-3, is GAGVSQSPSNKVTEKGKDVELRCDPISGHTALYWYRQSLGQGLEFLIYFQGNSAPDKSGLPSDRFSAERTGGSVSTLTIQRTQQEDSAVYLCASSLGTGGGNTIYFGEGSWLTVV.

V and J are TRBV24-1 and TRBJ1-5; D is unclear. There are 14 residues in the CDR3. V dropped 3 bases and J dropped 0 bases, with 5 bases sitting between them. The germline CDR1 and CDR2 sequences are KGHDR and SFDVKD. DNA of the CDR3: TGTGCCACCAGTGATCCATATAGCAATCAGCCCCAGCATTTT. It is translated as CATSDPYSNQPQHF.

The V gene is TRBV29-1, the J gene TRBJ2-1; 12 bases match TRBD2. The trim removed 6 bases at V and 9 bases at J, leaving 18 bases unmatched. The CDR3 contains 17 residues. The V gene's germline CDR1 is SQVTM and CDR2 ANQGSEA. In nucleotides, the CDR3 is TGCAGCGTCCAAAGACTAGCGGGAGTTAATTTTCGTACTGAGCAGTTCTTC. Amino acid sequence: CSVQRLAGVNFRTEQFF.

This clonotype appeared many times. The chain is built from TRBV7-2 and TRBJ1-2, with no clear D. CDR1 and CDR2 (germline): SGHTA, FQGNSA. V was shortened by 1 base and J by 14 bases, with 11 bases between the two germline ends. The CDR3 runs 11 residues. The CDR3: CASSLGGIGTF. DNA of the CDR3: TGTGCCAGCAGCTTAGGAGGGATTGGTACCTTC. Full variable domain (rest looked up from reference TRBV7-2 and TRBJ1-2): GAGVSQSPSNKVTEKGKDVELRCDPISGHTALYWYRQSLGQGLEFLIYFQGNSAPDKSGLPSDRFSAERTGGSVSTLTIQRTQQEDSAVYLCASSLGGIGTFGSGTRLTVV.

The chain recombines TRBV6-5 with TRBJ1-5; D unresolved. V shed 0 bases and J shed 7 bases, with 7 bases lying between them. Germline V gene data show CDR1 as MNHEY and CDR2 as SVGAGI. This CDR3 is built from 13 residues. CDR3 sequence: CASSYSTRQPQHF. The CDR3 coding sequence is TGTGCCAGCAGTTACTCGACGAGGCAGCCCCAGCATTTT.

This clonotype has ten or more counts. The chain couples TRBV7-2 to TRBJ2-2; D ambiguous. V shed 5 bases and J shed 5 bases, with 12 bases lying between them. This CDR3 is 14 amino acids long. Germline V gene lookup returns CDR1 SGHTA and CDR2 FQGNSA. The CDR3 DNA reads TGTGCCAGCAGCCCTCGATACGAAACCGGGGAGCTGTTTTTT. This translates into CASSPRYETGELFF.

This clonotype was observed a few times. The chain carries TRBV19 and TRBJ2-3; D perhaps matches TRBD2 (5 bases). The germline V and J ends were trimmed by 2 bases and 0 bases, with 18 bases remaining between them. From germline, CDR1 is LNHDA and CDR2 SQIVND (reference sequence). This CDR3 region has 18 residues. The CDR3 coding sequence is TGTGCCAGTAGTATATCCGGAGCGGAGGTTACTAGCACAGATACGCAGTATTTT. This translates into CASSISGAEVTSTDTQYF.

This chain uses TRBV12-3 or TRBV12-4 with TRBJ1-2; maybe TRBD1 (6 bases). V lost 5 bases and J lost 2, with 9 bases in between. This CDR3 region has 13 residues. CDR3 sequence: CASSTGFNYGYTF. The CDR3 DNA is TGTGCCAGCAGTACAGGGTTCAACTATGGCTACACCTTC.